The 14 T cell receptor beta chains presented below share a single source sample, sequenced in a study of cytomegalovirus exposure and HLA in healthy donors. PCR used 60 Vbeta primers and 13 Jbeta primers. Method: immunoSEQ multiplex PCR; TCRdb's copy keeps in-frame clones and lacks some. The table has around 180,000 clones, about 80% seen once; the top ten hold 1.4%. The sample consisted of PBMCs. These receptors all stem from a woman in her twenties or thirties in good health and CMV-seropositive.

The V gene is TRBV27, the J gene TRBJ1-1; 11 positions agree with TRBD1. V lost 6 bases and J lost 8; bases outside the gene matches: 5. From germline, CDR1 is MNHEY and CDR2 SMNVEV (reference sequence). The CDR3 consists of 13 residues. CDR3 region: CASRLRDRGEAFF. CDR3 in DNA: TGTGCCAGCAGACTCCGGGACAGGGGGGAAGCTTTCTTT.

The V gene is TRBV2, the J gene TRBJ2-3; TRBD1 aligns across 7 bases. Looked up from germline, CDR1 is SNHLY and CDR2 is FYNNEI. V dropped 7 bases and J dropped 2; count of bases not matched to a gene: 9. The CDR3 is made up of 15 amino acids. The CDR3 loop reads CASTLRQGSTDTQYF. The CDR3 nucleotides are TGTGCCAGCACCCTGCGACAGGGTTCCACAGATACGCAGTATTTT. The whole variable domain, remainder taken from reference TRBV2 and TRBJ2-3, is EPEVTQTPSHQVTQMGQEVILRCVPISNHLYFYWYRQILGQKVEFLVSFYNNEISEKSEIFDDQFSVERPDGSNFTLKIRSTKLEDSAMYFCASTLRQGSTDTQYFGPGTRLTVL.

V and J are TRBV9 and TRBJ2-3; possibly TRBD2 for D (5 bases). Looked up from germline, CDR1 is SGDLS and CDR2 is YYNGEE. CDR3 length equals 17 residues. The V gene lost 4 bases and the J gene lost 0 bases, with 18 bases spanning the gap. The CDR3 reads CASSPGPAGVSTDTQYF. The DNA for the CDR3 is TGTGCCAGCAGCCCCGGGCCTGCCGGGGTTAGCACAGATACGCAGTATTTT. The variable domain in full, completed from reference TRBV9 and TRBJ2-3, reads DSGVTQTPKHLITATGQRVTLRCSPRSGDLSVYWYQQSLDQGLQFLIQYYNGEERAKGNILERFSAQQFPDLHSELNLSSLELGDSALYFCASSPGPAGVSTDTQYFGPGTRLTVL.

The chain couples TRBV7-9 to TRBJ1-2; D not certain. CDR1 and CDR2 from the germline V gene are SEHNR and FQNEAQ (reference sequence). Trimming took off 2 bases at V and 1 base at J, with 5 bases between the two ends. The CDR3 has 13 residues. The DNA for the CDR3 is TGTGCCAGCAGCTTAACAAGTAACTATGGCTACACCTTC. It translates to CASSLTSNYGYTF.

V usage is TRBV19 and J usage is TRBJ1-2, with D tentatively TRBD1 (5 bases). CDR1 and CDR2 from the germline V gene are LNHDA and SQIVND (reference sequence). The CDR3 length is 15 residues. V lost 3 bases and J lost 3, with 14 bases in between. The CDR3: CASSIFPGGDYGYTF. The DNA of the CDR3 is TGTGCCAGTAGTATTTTCCCCGGGGGAGACTATGGCTACACCTTC. The full variable domain, its missing parts supplied by reference TRBV19 and TRBJ1-2, is DGGITQSPKYLFRKEGQNVTLSCEQNLNHDAMYWYRQDPGQGLRLIYYSQIVNDFQKGDIAEGYSVSREKKESFPLTVTSAQKNPTAFYLCASSIFPGGDYGYTFGSGTRLTVV.

In its sample, this clone was seen once. DNA for the CDR3: TGCGCCAGCAGCCAAGGCCGCGGGGATGCGTGGGATGGCTACACCTTC. The encoded protein is CASSQGRGDAWDGYTF. The J gene is TRBJ1-2, the V gene TRBV4-1; D ambiguous. The germline V and J ends were trimmed by 1 base and 6 bases, with 18 bases remaining between them. This CDR3 has 16 residues. Germline V lookup: CDR1 MGHRA, CDR2 YSYEKL.

This sequence joins TRBV7-8 and TRBJ2-7; 10 positions match TRBD2. The CDR3 spans 16 residues. CDR1 is SGHVS and CDR2 is FQNEAQ in the germline V gene. Trimming removed 1 base from V and 2 bases from J; junction bases left unmatched: 5. The CDR3 DNA follows: TGTGCCAGCAGCTTAGTGGGGCTAGCGGGAGCCTACGAGCAGTACTTC. As protein: CASSLVGLAGAYEQYF.

V usage is TRBV4-2 and J usage is TRBJ2-5, with 10 bases aligning to TRBD1. CDR1 LGHNA and CDR2 YNFKEQ come from the germline V gene. Losses at the gene ends were 1 base for V and 5 bases for J; bases not matched to a gene: 10. The length of the CDR3 is 17 residues. CDR3 sequence (DNA): TGTGCCAGCAGCCAAGCGCGGACAGGGGGTCTTGGGGAGACCCAGTACTTC. It yields the protein CASSQARTGGLGETQYF.

The chain links TRBV7-9 to TRBJ2-2; D is unresolved. CDR3 length: 14 residues. Germline-derived CDR1 and CDR2 are SEHNR and FQNEAQ (reference sequence). Trimming shortened V by 3 bases and J by 0 bases, and 5 bases separated the two germline ends. The CDR3 here is CASSLQANTGELFF. Here the CDR3 DNA reads TGTGCCAGCAGCTTGCAGGCGAACACCGGGGAGCTGTTTTTT. The entire variable domain, with the rest obtained from reference TRBV7-9 and TRBJ2-2, is as follows: DTGVSQNPRHKITKRGQNVTFRCDPISEHNRLYWYRQTLGQGPEFLTYFQNEAQLEKSRLLSDRFSAERPKGSFSTLEIQRTEQGDSAMYLCASSLQANTGELFFGEGSRLTVL.

The chain is built from TRBV30 and TRBJ2-5, with D perhaps matching TRBD2 (5 bases). The germline gives CDR1 GTSNPN, CDR2 SVGIG (reference sequence). Trimming took 3 bases from V and 0 from J, leaving 14 bases between them. There are 15 residues in the CDR3. This chain's CDR3 is CAWRVGLSNQETQYF. CDR3 DNA sequence: TGTGCCTGGAGGGTTGGACTCTCAAACCAAGAGACCCAGTACTTC.

The chain has TRBV28 and TRBJ1-5; D remains ambiguous. Germline V gene lookup returns CDR1 MDHEN and CDR2 SYDVKM. V lost 8 bases and J lost 6, with 11 bases in between. CDR3 length: 12 residues. CDR3 in DNA: TGTGCCAGCTATAACAGCTTTCAGCCCCAGCATTTT. Protein product: CASYNSFQPQHF.

This clone has a single count. The V gene is TRBV18, the J gene TRBJ2-1; possibly TRBD2 for D (6 bases). This CDR3 region has 13 residues. The germline V gene has CDR1 KGHSH and CDR2 LQKENI. V dropped 4 bases and J dropped 10 bases, with 14 bases sitting between them. The CDR3 DNA sequence: TGTGCCAGCTCACAACTGGAGAGCGGGGAGCAGTTCTTC. Protein product: CASSQLESGEQFF. The entire variable domain, with the rest obtained from reference TRBV18 and TRBJ2-1, is as follows: NAGVMQNPRHLVRRRGQEARLRCSPMKGHSHVYWYRQLPEEGLKFMVYLQKENIIDESGMPKERFSAEFPKEGPSILRIQQVVRGDSAAYFCASSQLESGEQFFGPGTRLTVL.

This CDR3 is CASSEWGVSQFGGETQYF. The CDR3 coding sequence is TGTGCCAGCAGTGAATGGGGGGTTAGTCAATTCGGCGGGGAGACCCAGTACTTC. The V call is TRBV25-1, the J call TRBJ2-5, with D possibly TRBD2 on 6 matching bases. V dropped 1 base and J dropped 5 bases, with 23 bases sitting between them. Germline values: CDR1 MGHDK, CDR2 SYGVNS. This CDR3 has 18 residues.

This chain links TRBV5-1 with TRBJ2-7; D might be TRBD1 (6 bases). Germline assignment: CDR1 SGHRS and CDR2 YFSETQ. Trimming left V 4 bases short and J 2 bases short, with 16 bases between. The CDR3 covers 15 residues. The CDR3 DNA follows: TGCGCCAGCAGCCAACTTTCCGGGACAACCTACGAGCAGTACTTC. It codes for CASSQLSGTTYEQYF. The variable domain in full, with the rest retrieved from reference TRBV5-1 and TRBJ2-7, is KAGVTQTPRYLIKTRGQQVTLSCSPISGHRSVSWYQQTPGQGLQFLFEYFSETQRNKGNFPGRFSGRQFSNSRSEMNVSTLELGDSALYLCASSQLSGTTYEQYFGPGTRLTVT.